This T cell receptor (beta chain) was sequenced in a study of cytomegalovirus exposure and HLA in healthy donors. The length of the CDR3 is 13 residues. Germline CDR1 reads LGHNA; CDR2 reads YNFKEQ. V dropped 2 bases and J dropped 2 bases, with 6 bases sitting between them. The assay was immunoSEQ multiplex PCR, and TCRdb's table has in-frame clones only and misses some. The table has approximately 100,000 clones, about 90% seen once; the top ten hold less than 7.5%. The rearrangement links TRBV4-2 to TRBJ1-2, with D uncertain. Sequenced: PBMCs. This TCR was recovered from a man aged 18 to 35 in good health and CMV-seropositive. Here the CDR3 reads CASSQTQNYGYTF. CDR3 nucleotides: TGTGCCAGCAGCCAAACACAGAACTATGGCTACACCTTC.